A selection of T cell receptor beta chains follows, all from one sample in a study of spatial heterogeneity in lung cancer. TCRdb passed the 5' RACE reads through MiXCR, listing each CDR3 protein once. The profile covers some 3,000 distinct CDR3 sequences, with roughly 40% appearing a single time and about 80% taken by the ten largest. The specimen comprised PBMCs, sampled at surgery. Receptor source: a male donor with early-stage non-small cell lung cancer. Each CDR3 is given with its conserved first and last residue. A D gene is named only where the DNA matches it firmly.

d_call v_call cdr3_aa
NA TRBV7-2 CASSVTGVRDTGELFF
TRBD2 TRBV20-1 CSARDRDGAGPDNEQFF
TRBD2 TRBV7-2 CASSQTSSNYEQYF
NA TRBV7-9 CASSLGARGSHYEQYF
NA TRBV6-5 CASSRRQTEGGRQYF
NA TRBV12-3/TRBV12-4 CASSFRVGSYEQYF
TRBD2 TRBV11-2 CASSGLAGGGETQYF
NA TRBV20-1 CSARGSFLNTDAFF
NA TRBV11-3 CASSSGGTVQETQYF
NA TRBV12-3/TRBV12-4 CASSLTQPGASDIQYF
TRBD2 TRBV5-1 CASSPSGSSYNEQFF
TRBD1 TRBV29-1 CSVRTTGNSYEQYF
NA TRBV11-1 CASSLARGGRIDEQFF
NA TRBV13 CASSLTATGSYNEQFF
NA TRBV7-2 CASSPWSGETQYF
NA TRBV29-1 CSVDRNNEQFF
TRBD2 TRBV6-2/TRBV6-3 CASRIAGEDTGELFF
NA TRBV23-1 CASSRLRLLGEQYF
NA TRBV7-7 CASSFSRTDTQYF
TRBD2 TRBV3-1 CASTREGGDTQYF
NA TRBV10-2 CASSEADTQYF